Each of the 12 T cell receptor beta chains below was sequenced from the same sample in a study of graft-versus-host responses after intestinal transplantation. Data came from immunoSEQ multiplex PCR; TCRdb stores just in-frame clones and leaves some out. The data contain tens of thousands of clones, roughly nine tenths of them singletons. Their antigens remain unidentified. The starting material was unstimulated CD8+ T cells sorted from spleen or lymph node cells, obtained before intestinal transplant. These receptors all come from a human donor who received an intestinal transplant.

This chain links TRBV18 with TRBJ1-1, with unresolved D. The V end was cut by 3 bases, the J end by 5 bases, with 10 bases between. The CDR3 runs 13 residues. In germline, CDR1 is KGHSH, CDR2 LQKENI. CDR3 region: CASSPWERTEAFF. CDR3 bases: TGTGCCAGCTCACCTTGGGAGAGGACTGAAGCTTTCTTT.

V usage is TRBV28 and J usage is TRBJ2-3; 7 nucleotides align to TRBD2. CDR1 and CDR2 from the germline V gene are MDHEN and SYDVKM. J lost 5 bases, V lost 2 bases, and 7 bases had no gene match. This CDR3 has 15 amino acids. The CDR3 DNA is TGTGCCAGCAGTTTAGTTTCCGGCGGGGGAGATACGCAGTATTTT. This codes for CASSLVSGGGDTQYF.

The chain has TRBV19 and TRBJ1-2; D is unclear. The CDR3 loop spans 14 amino acids. Germline V gene lookup returns CDR1 LNHDA and CDR2 SQIVND (reference sequence). Trimming stripped 6 bases from V and 4 bases from J, with 15 bases between. The CDR3 bases are TGTGCCAGTAGCAGGACTCCCCCCGGCTATGGCTACACCTTC. Amino acids: CASSRTPPGYGYTF.

The chain joins TRBV6-1 to TRBJ2-1; 11 bases are a match to TRBD2. This CDR3 region has 15 residues. V lost 7 bases to trimming and J lost 0 bases; unmatched junction nucleotides: 2. Germline CDR1 MNHNS, CDR2 SASEGT. CDR3 DNA: TGTGCCAGCACCACTAGCGGGAGCTCCTACAATGAGCAGTTCTTC. It yields the protein CASTTSGSSYNEQFF.

The genes are TRBV2 and TRBJ2-7; the D is unclear. The CDR3 extends over 13 amino acids. The V end lost 7 bases, the J end lost 0 bases, and 10 bases lay between the germline ends. CDR1 and CDR2 (germline): SNHLY, FYNNEI. CDR3 in amino acids: CASTRLHSYEQYF. DNA for the CDR3: TGTGCCAGCACCCGACTCCACTCCTACGAGCAGTACTTC.

The chain links TRBV5-3 to TRBJ2-7, with a possible D match to TRBD1 (5 bases). TRBV5-3 is filed as an ORF, its function uncertain. V was trimmed by 0 bases and J by 6 bases, leaving 13 bases between them. The CDR3 length is 14 residues. In nucleotides, the CDR3 is TGTGCCAGAAGCTTGGTCCCAGGGTTGCGCGAGCAGTACTTC. It specifies CARSLVPGLREQYF.

The chain carries TRBV27 and TRBJ2-3; 8 bases are shared with TRBD1. The germline V gene has CDR1 MNHEY and CDR2 SMNVEV (reference sequence). The length of the CDR3 is 15 residues. The CDR3 is CASTFRGLVTDTQYF. The CDR3 coding sequence is TGTGCGTCGACCTTCAGGGGGCTTGTCACAGATACGCAGTATTTT.

The chain has TRBV6-5 and TRBJ2-5, with 7 bases that match TRBD2. The CDR3 sequence is 15 residues long. Germline V gives CDR1 MNHEY, CDR2 SVGAGI. Unmatched junction bases numbered 8, after V lost 2 bases and J lost 5 bases. This CDR3 is CASSYERGGGETQYF. The CDR3 nucleotides read TGTGCCAGCAGTTACGAGCGGGGAGGTGGTGAGACCCAGTACTTC.

V gene TRBV7-9 combines with J gene TRBJ2-1; 9 nucleotides align to TRBD1. After removal of 5 bases from V and 6 bases from J, the junction contained 11 bases not matched to a gene. The CDR3 is 16 amino acids. The germline gives CDR1 SEHNR, CDR2 FQNEAQ (reference sequence). The CDR3 DNA reads as TGTGCCAGCAGCCGATTCGGGACAGGGTTTTCCAATGAGCAGTTCTTC. This translates into CASSRFGTGFSNEQFF.

This clone was counted once. The J gene is TRBJ2-1, the V gene TRBV6-5; possibly TRBD2 for D (5 bases). Germline V gene lookup returns CDR1 MNHEY and CDR2 SVGAGI. The V end was cut by 3 bases, the J end by 0 bases, with 12 bases between. The CDR3 contains 16 residues. CDR3 bases: TGTGCCAGCAGTTATCTAGGGAGTAGCTCCTACAATGAGCAGTTCTTC. The encoded protein is CASSYLGSSSYNEQFF.

The chain carries TRBV5-1 and TRBJ2-5; D remains unclear. The CDR3 totals 12 residues. V lost 4 bases, J lost 4 bases, and 8 bases lay in between. From germline, CDR1 is SGHRS and CDR2 YFSETQ. The DNA of the CDR3 is TGCGCCAGCAGCCTGTCGGGAGAGACCCAGTACTTC. Translating it yields CASSLSGETQYF. Full variable domain (remainder filled in from reference TRBV5-1 and TRBJ2-5): KAGVTQTPRYLIKTRGQQVTLSCSPISGHRSVSWYQQTPGQGLQFLFEYFSETQRNKGNFPGRFSGRQFSNSRSEMNVSTLELGDSALYLCASSLSGETQYFGPGTRLLVL.

This chain links TRBV4-1 with TRBJ1-4, with TRBD1 matching over 8 bases. CDR1 is MGHRA and CDR2 is YSYEKL in the germline V gene. V lost 0 bases, J lost 5 bases, and 2 bases stayed unmatched. This CDR3 has 15 residues. The CDR3 protein is CASSQEDRVNEKLFF. The CDR3 nucleotides read TGCGCCAGCAGCCAAGAGGACAGGGTAAATGAAAAACTGTTTTTT.